The clone carrying this TCR beta chain was counted between two and nine times. Cohort allocation depended upon clinical history that participants reported. The source of the sample is a study of blood T cell repertoires in COVID-19. Assay used: immunoSEQ multiplex PCR; TCRdb lists only in-frame clones, some missing. Of approximately 220,000 clones in the sample, about 80% were seen once. The clonotype was recovered from a woman between 40 and 55 years old with acute COVID-19. Material: PBMCs or T cells enriched from blood (not recorded which).

The CDR3 reads CASSGGAEGANVLTF. DNA for the CDR3: TGTGCCAGCAGTGGAGGGGCGGAAGGGGCCAACGTCCTGACTTTC. The V call is TRBV6-2 or TRBV6-3, the J call TRBJ2-6; TRBD2 is a possible D gene (6 bases). The germline V gene encodes CDR1 MNHEY and CDR2 SVGEGT. The V and J ends lost 5 bases and 4 bases respectively, with 12 bases between them. CDR3 size: 15 residues.